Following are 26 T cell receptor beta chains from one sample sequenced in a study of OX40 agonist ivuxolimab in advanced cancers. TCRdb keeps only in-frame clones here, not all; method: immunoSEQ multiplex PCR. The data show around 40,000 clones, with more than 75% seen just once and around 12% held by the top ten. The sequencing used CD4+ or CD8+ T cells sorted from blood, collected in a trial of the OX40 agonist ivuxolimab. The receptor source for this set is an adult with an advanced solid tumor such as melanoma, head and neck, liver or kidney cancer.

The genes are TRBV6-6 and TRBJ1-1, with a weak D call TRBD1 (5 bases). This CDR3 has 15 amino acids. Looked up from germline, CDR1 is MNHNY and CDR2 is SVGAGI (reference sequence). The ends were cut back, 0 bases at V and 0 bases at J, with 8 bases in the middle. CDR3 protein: CASSYSRGVNTEAFF. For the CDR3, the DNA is TGTGCCAGCAGTTACTCAAGAGGGGTGAACACTGAAGCTTTCTTT.

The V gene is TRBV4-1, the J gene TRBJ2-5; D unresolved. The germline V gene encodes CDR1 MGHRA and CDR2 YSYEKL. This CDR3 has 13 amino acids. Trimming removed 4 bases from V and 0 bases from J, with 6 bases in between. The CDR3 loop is CASSRRYQETQYF. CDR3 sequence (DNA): TGCGCCAGCAGCCGGCGGTACCAAGAGACCCAGTACTTC.

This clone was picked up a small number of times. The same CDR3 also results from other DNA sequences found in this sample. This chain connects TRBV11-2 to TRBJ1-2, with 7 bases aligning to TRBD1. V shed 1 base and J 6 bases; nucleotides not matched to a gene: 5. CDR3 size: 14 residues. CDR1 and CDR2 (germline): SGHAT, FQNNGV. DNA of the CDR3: TGTGCCAGCAGCTTAGGAACAGGGGCGGATGGCTACACCTTC. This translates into CASSLGTGADGYTF.

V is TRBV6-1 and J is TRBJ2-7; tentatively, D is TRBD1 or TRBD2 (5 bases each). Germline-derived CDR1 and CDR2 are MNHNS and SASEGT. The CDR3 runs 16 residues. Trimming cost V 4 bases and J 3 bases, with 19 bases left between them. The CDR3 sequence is CASSGVPAGADYEQYF. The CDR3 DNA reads TGTGCCAGCAGTGGGGTTCCAGCCGGGGCCGACTACGAGCAGTACTTC.

The CDR3 bases are TGTGCCAGCAGTACTAGCGGGGGGGGGACCTCCTACGAGCAGTACTTC. Its protein is CASSTSGGGTSYEQYF. The rearrangement joins TRBV25-1 to TRBJ2-7; 13 bases map to TRBD2. This CDR3 region has 16 residues. Trimming cost V 5 bases and J 0 bases; bases outside gene matches: 4. Germline V gene sequence: CDR1 MGHDK, CDR2 SYGVNS.

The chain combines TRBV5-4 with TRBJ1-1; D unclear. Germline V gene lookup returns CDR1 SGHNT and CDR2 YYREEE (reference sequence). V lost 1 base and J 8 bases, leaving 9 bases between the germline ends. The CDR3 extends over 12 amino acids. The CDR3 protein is CASSLSSVEAFF. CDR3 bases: TGTGCCAGCAGCTTGTCGAGTGTGGAAGCTTTCTTT. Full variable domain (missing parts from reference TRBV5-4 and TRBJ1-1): ETGVTQSPTHLIKTRGQQVTLRCSSQSGHNTVSWYQQALGQGPQFIFQYYREEENGRGNFPPRFSGLQFPNYSSELNVNALELDDSALYLCASSLSSVEAFFGQGTRLTVV.

Written as DNA, the CDR3 is TGTGCCAGCAGCTTAGGTAATGAGCAGTTCTTC. It codes for CASSLGNEQFF. This chain connects TRBV7-8 to TRBJ2-1, with no clear D. This CDR3 is built from 11 residues. From germline, CDR1 is SGHVS and CDR2 FQNEAQ. V was cut by 1 base and J by 7 bases, with 2 bases left in between. Combining the CDR3 with reference TRBV7-8 and TRBJ2-1 gives the whole variable domain GAGVSQSPRYKVAKRGQDVALRCDPISGHVSLFWYQQALGQGPEFLTYFQNEAQLDKSGLPSDRFFAERPEGSVSTLKIQRTQQEDSAVYLCASSLGNEQFFGPGTRLTVL.

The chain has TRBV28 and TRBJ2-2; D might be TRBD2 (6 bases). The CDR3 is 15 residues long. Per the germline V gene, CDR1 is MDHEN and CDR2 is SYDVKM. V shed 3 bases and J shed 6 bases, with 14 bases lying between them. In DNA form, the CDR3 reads TGTGCCAGCAGTTTCGGCGGGAATCTCCCCGGGGAGCTGTTTTTT. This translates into CASSFGGNLPGELFF.

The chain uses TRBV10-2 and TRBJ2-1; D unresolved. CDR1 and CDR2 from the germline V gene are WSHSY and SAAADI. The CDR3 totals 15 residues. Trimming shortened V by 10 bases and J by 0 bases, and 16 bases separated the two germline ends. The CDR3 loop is CATHPLLSSYNEQFF. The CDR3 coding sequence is TGCGCCACCCACCCCCTTTTAAGCTCCTACAATGAGCAGTTCTTC.

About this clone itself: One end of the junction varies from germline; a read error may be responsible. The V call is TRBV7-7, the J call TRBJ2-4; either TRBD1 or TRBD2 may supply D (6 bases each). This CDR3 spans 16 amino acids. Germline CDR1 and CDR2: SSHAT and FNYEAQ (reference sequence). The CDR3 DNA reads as TGTGCTAGCAGACGCACAGGGCGGGGAGCCAAAAACATTCAGTACTTC. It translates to CASRRTGRGAKNIQYF.

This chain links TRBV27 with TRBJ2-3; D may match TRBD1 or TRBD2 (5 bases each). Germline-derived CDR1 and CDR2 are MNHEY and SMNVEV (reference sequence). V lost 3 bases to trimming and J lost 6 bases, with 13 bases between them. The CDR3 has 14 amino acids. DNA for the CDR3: TGTGCCAGCAGTTTGAGAGGGGCGAGGGATACGCAGTATTTT. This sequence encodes CASSLRGARDTQYF.

CDR3 region: CASSRKGDRDTGELFF. Here the CDR3 DNA reads TGCGCCAGCAGCCGGAAGGGGGACAGGGACACCGGGGAGCTGTTTTTT. V and J are TRBV4-1 and TRBJ2-2; 9 bases match TRBD1. With 4 bases clipped from V and 3 bases from J, the junction kept 6 bases outside the gene matches. CDR3 length: 16 amino acids. CDR1 and CDR2 (germline): MGHRA, YSYEKL.

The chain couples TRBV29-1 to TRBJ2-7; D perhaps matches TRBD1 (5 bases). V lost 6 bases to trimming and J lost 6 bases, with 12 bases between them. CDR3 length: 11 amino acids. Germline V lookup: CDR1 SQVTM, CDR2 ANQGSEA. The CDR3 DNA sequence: TGCAGCGTCGGTGACAGCGCCGAGCAGTACTTC. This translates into CSVGDSAEQYF.

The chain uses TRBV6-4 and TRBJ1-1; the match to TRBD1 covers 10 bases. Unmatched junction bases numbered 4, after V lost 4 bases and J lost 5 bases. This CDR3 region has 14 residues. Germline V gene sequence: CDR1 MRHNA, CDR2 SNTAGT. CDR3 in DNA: TGTGCCAGCAGTGCCGGGACAGGGGTTACTGAAGCTTTCTTT. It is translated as CASSAGTGVTEAFF.

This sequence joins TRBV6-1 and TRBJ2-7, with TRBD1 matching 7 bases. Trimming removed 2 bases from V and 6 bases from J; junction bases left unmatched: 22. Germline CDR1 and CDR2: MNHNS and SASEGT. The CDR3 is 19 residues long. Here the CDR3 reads CASSERPSRYRGQGREQYF. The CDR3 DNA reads TGTGCCAGCAGTGAAAGGCCCTCCCGGTACAGGGGCCAGGGTCGCGAGCAGTACTTC.

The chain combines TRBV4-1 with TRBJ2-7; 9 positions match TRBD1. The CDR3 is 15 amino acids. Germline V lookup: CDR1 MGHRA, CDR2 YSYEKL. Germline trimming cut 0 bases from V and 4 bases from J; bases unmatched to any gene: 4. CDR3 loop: CASSQDRQGGYEQYF. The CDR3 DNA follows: TGCGCCAGCAGCCAAGATCGACAGGGGGGGTACGAGCAGTACTTC.

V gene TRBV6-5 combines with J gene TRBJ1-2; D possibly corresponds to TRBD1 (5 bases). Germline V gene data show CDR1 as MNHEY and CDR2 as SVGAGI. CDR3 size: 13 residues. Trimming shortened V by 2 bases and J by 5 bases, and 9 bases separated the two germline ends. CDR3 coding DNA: TGTGCCAGCAGTTACCCGACAGCGTATGGCTACACCTTC. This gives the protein CASSYPTAYGYTF.

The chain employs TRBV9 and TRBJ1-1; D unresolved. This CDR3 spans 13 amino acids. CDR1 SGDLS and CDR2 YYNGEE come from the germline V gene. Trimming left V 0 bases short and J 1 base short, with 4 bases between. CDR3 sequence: CASSVVTNTEAFF. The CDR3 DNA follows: TGTGCCAGCAGCGTAGTAACGAACACTGAAGCTTTCTTT.

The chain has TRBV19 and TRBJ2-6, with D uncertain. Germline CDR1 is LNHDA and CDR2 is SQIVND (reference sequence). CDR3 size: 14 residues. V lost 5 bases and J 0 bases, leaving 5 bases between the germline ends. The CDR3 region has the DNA TGTGCCAGTAGTCTTACCTCTGGGGCCAACGTCCTGACTTTC. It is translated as CASSLTSGANVLTF.

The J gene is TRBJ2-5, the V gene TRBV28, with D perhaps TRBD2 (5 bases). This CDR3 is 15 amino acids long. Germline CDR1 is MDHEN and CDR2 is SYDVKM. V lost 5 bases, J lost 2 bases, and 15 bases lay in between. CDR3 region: CASSPRTGWQETQYF. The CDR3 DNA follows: TGTGCCAGCAGTCCCCGGACGGGATGGCAAGAGACCCAGTACTTC.

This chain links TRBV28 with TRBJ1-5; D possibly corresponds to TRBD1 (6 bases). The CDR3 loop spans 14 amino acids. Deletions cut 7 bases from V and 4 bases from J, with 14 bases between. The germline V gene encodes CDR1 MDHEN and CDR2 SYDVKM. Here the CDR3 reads CASIPDRTNQPQHF. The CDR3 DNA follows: TGTGCCAGCATTCCGGACAGAACAAATCAGCCCCAGCATTTT.

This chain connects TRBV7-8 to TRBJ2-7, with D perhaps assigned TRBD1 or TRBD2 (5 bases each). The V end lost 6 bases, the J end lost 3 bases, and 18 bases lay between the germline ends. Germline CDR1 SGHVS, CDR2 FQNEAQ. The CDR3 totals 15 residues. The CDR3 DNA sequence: TGTGCCAGCAGGGGAAGGGGAGCAGTAAACTACGAGCAGTACTTC. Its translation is CASRGRGAVNYEQYF.

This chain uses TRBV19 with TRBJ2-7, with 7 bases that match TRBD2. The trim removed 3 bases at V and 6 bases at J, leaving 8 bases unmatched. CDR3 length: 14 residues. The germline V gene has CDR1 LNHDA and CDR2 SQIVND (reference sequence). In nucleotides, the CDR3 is TGTGCCAGTAGTATGAGCGGGGAAGCCTTCGAGCAGTACTTC. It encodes CASSMSGEAFEQYF. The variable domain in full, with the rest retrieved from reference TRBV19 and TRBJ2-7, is DGGITQSPKYLFRKEGQNVTLSCEQNLNHDAMYWYRQDPGQGLRLIYYSQIVNDFQKGDIAEGYSVSREKKESFPLTVTSAQKNPTAFYLCASSMSGEAFEQYFGPGTRLTVT.

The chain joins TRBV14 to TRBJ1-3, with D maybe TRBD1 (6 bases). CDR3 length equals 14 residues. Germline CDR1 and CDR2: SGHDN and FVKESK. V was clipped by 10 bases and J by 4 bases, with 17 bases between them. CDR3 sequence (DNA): TGTGCCATCTTACGGGGGGCGCGGGGAAACACCATATATTTT. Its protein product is CAILRGARGNTIYF.

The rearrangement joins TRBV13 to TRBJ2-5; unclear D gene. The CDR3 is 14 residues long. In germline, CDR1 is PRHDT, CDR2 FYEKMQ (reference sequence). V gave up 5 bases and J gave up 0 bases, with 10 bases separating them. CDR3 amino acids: CASSLGAYQETQYF. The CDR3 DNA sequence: TGTGCCAGCAGCCTCGGAGCGTACCAAGAGACCCAGTACTTC. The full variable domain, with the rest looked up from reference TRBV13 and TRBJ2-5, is AAGVIQSPRHLIKEKRETATLKCYPIPRHDTVYWYQQGPGQDPQFLISFYEKMQSDKGSIPDRFSAQQFSDYHSELNMSSLELGDSALYFCASSLGAYQETQYFGPGTRLLVL.

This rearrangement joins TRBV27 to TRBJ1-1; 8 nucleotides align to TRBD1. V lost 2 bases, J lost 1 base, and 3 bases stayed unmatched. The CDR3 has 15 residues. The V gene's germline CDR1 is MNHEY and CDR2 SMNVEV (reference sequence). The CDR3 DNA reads TGTGCCAGCAGTTTACAGGGGGCCACGAACACTGAAGCTTTCTTT. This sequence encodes CASSLQGATNTEAFF.